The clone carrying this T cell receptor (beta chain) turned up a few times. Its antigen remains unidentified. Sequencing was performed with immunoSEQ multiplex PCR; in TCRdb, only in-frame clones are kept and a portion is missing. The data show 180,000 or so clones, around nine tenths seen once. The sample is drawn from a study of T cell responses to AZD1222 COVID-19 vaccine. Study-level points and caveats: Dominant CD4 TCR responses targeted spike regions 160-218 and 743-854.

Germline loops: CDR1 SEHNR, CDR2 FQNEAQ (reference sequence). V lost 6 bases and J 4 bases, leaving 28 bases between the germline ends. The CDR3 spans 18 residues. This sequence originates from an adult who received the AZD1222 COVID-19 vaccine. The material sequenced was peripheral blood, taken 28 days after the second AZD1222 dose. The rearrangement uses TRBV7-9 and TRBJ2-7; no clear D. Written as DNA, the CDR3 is TGTGCCAGCAGTGACCGAAGCCCGCCCCTCCCTCCCGCTTACGAGCAGTACTTC. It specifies CASSDRSPPLPPAYEQYF.